This T cell receptor beta chain was sequenced for a study of T cell responses to AZD1222 COVID-19 vaccine. Study summary: Samples with a second dose at about 4 or about 12 weeks were pooled together. Whole-study results and caveats: Only after the peak T cell response were repertoires sampled. Females made up more of the donors, who were largely white British, and clonal diversity may have come out too low. At study baseline, merely roughly 6 AZD1222 recipients were seropositive.

Note on this clone: Antigen specificity is unknown.

TCRdb's table, derived via immunoSEQ multiplex PCR, lists solely in-frame clones and lacks some. The repertoire holds approximately 120,000 clones, with about 90% as singletons. This receptor was obtained from an adult in good health. The sequenced sample was peripheral blood, obtained on day 0 of AZD1222 vaccination.

CDR3 region: CASSPFGQVNEKLFF. In DNA, the CDR3 is TGTGCCAGCTCACCGTTTGGACAAGTAAATGAAAAACTGTTTTTT. The chain links TRBV18 to TRBJ1-4, with a possible D match to TRBD1 (5 bases). The CDR3 spans 15 residues. V dropped 3 bases and J dropped 5 bases, with 13 bases sitting between them. Looked up from germline, CDR1 is KGHSH and CDR2 is LQKENI.